This TCR beta chain appears in the sequencing data of a study of T cells in Graves' hyperthyroidism and ophthalmopathy. The sample holds many counts of this clonotype. Exclusion criteria comprised uncontrolled infection, other autoimmune disease, pregnancy or lactation. It was RNA transcripts that yielded the amplified TCR beta CDR3 regions. When the TCR CDR3 underwent first-round RT-PCR, the HTBI primer set was used. MiXCR was run by TCRdb on the multiplex PCR reads, yielding one entry per CDR3 protein. The table lists about 100,000 distinct CDR3 sequences, approximately 15% of them singletons, with less than 50% in the top ten. Trimming took off 0 bases at V and 7 bases at J, with 10 bases between the two ends. This CDR3 has 13 residues. Germline CDR1 and CDR2: MNHNY and SVGAGI (reference sequence).

The sequenced sample was blood. The receptor's source is a woman between 45 and 60 years old with Graves' hyperthyroidism. The rearrangement joins TRBV6-6 to TRBJ2-7; no definite D call. The DNA of the CDR3 is TGTGCCAGCAGTTACTCGCTAGGGTTAGAGCAGTACTTC. Amino acid sequence: CASSYSLGLEQYF.